This T cell receptor beta chain was sequenced during a study of OX40 agonist ivuxolimab in advanced cancers. At the level of the study: Patients were infused with ivuxolimab every 2 weeks at 0.01 to 10 mg/kg. Patients enrolled in dose escalation were diagnosed with hepatocellular carcinoma, melanoma, renal cell or head and neck cancer. Past anti-PD-1, anti-PD-L1 or anti-CTLA-4 therapy was accepted, and roughly 40% had received some.

CDR1 and CDR2 from the germline V gene are LNHDA and SQIVND (reference sequence). CDR3 length: 15 amino acids. The V segment lost 3 bases and the J segment 8 bases; nucleotides outside the gene matches: 8. Any history of autoimmune disease or systemic immunosuppression disqualified patients. Clones were sequenced by immunoSEQ multiplex PCR, and TCRdb holds only the in-frame ones, with some missing. The sample lists more than 65,000 clones, about 85% occurring once. The V call is TRBV19, the J call TRBJ2-4; 9 bases line up with TRBD2. The sample in question was CD4+ or CD8+ T cells sorted from blood, obtained in a trial of the OX40 agonist ivuxolimab. This sequence was found in an adult with an advanced solid tumor such as melanoma, head and neck, liver or kidney cancer. CDR3 amino acids: CASSIRTSVRDIQYF. CDR3 DNA: TGTGCCAGTAGTATTAGGACTAGCGTGAGAGACATTCAGTACTTC.